What follows are 16 T cell receptor beta chains derived from one specimen sequenced in a study of PD-L1 blockade in urothelial cancer. Assay: immunoSEQ multiplex PCR; the TCRdb copy retains only in-frame clones and omits some. The sample has around 120,000 clones, more than 85% seen once. The time point is: peripheral blood 6 weeks after treatment start. The specimen was PBMCs, collected around atezolizumab (anti-PD-L1) treatment. All receptors come from a man aged 60 to 69 with urothelial cancer.

The chain links TRBV2 to TRBJ1-5; TRBD1 agrees at 7 bases. The CDR3 totals 15 residues. V was pared by 7 bases and J by 4 bases, with 10 bases of the junction left unmatched. CDR1 and CDR2 from the germline V gene are SNHLY and FYNNEI. Here the CDR3 reads CASIPGTARNQPQHF. CDR3 coding DNA: TGTGCCAGCATCCCCGGGACAGCCAGAAATCAGCCCCAGCATTTT.

This clone was recorded a few times. This chain uses TRBV27 with TRBJ2-7; 9 positions agree with TRBD1. The V gene end was trimmed by 0 bases and the J gene end by 0 bases; junction bases not matched to a gene: 3. The CDR3 has 16 residues. In germline, CDR1 is MNHEY, CDR2 SMNVEV (reference sequence). The CDR3 region has the DNA TGTGCCAGCAGTTTATCCGGGACAGGGAGCTCCTACGAGCAGTACTTC. This encodes CASSLSGTGSSYEQYF.

The chain is built from TRBV7-9 and TRBJ2-3; no definite D call. This CDR3 region has 11 residues. The germline V gene has CDR1 SEHNR and CDR2 FQNEAQ (reference sequence). The V end was cut by 5 bases, the J end by 5 bases, with 5 bases between. Here the CDR3 DNA reads TGTGCCAGCAGCCCCCAAGATACGCAGTATTTT. This translates into CASSPQDTQYF.

In this sample, this clone turned up once. This rearrangement joins TRBV2 to TRBJ1-4, with 9 bases aligning to TRBD1. The CDR3 loop spans 14 amino acids. V dropped 6 bases and J dropped 8; count of bases not matched to a gene: 7. Germline V lookup: CDR1 SNHLY, CDR2 FYNNEI. The CDR3 coding sequence is TGTGCCAGCAGCCTAGGACAGGGGTACGAAAAACTGTTTTTT. Residues: CASSLGQGYEKLFF. The whole variable domain, remainder taken from reference TRBV2 and TRBJ1-4, is EPEVTQTPSHQVTQMGQEVILRCVPISNHLYFYWYRQILGQKVEFLVSFYNNEISEKSEIFDDQFSVERPDGSNFTLKIRSTKLEDSAMYFCASSLGQGYEKLFFGSGTQLSVL.

The chain recombines TRBV7-9 with TRBJ1-5; 8 bases line up with TRBD1. Germline assignment: CDR1 SEHNR and CDR2 FQNEAQ (reference sequence). J lost 7 bases, V lost 4 bases, and 9 bases had no gene match. The CDR3 contains 15 residues. CDR3 nucleotide sequence: TGTGCCAGCAGCTCTGGACAGGGTGCGTTCCAGCCCCAGCATTTT. Protein sequence: CASSSGQGAFQPQHF.

The chain couples TRBV13 to TRBJ2-2, with D possibly TRBD2 on 5 matching bases. CDR1 is PRHDT, CDR2 FYEKMQ, per germline (reference sequence). Trimming cost V 0 bases and J 1 base, with 9 bases left between them. The CDR3 totals 16 residues. The CDR3 loop is CASSLGDEGNTGELFF. As DNA, the CDR3 is TGTGCCAGCAGCTTAGGAGATGAGGGGAACACCGGGGAGCTGTTTTTT.

The chain recombines TRBV19 with TRBJ1-3, with unresolved D. Germline loops: CDR1 LNHDA, CDR2 SQIVND (reference sequence). The V gene lost 5 bases and the J gene lost 0 bases, with 14 bases spanning the gap. This CDR3 is 16 amino acids long. The CDR3 DNA sequence: TGTGCCAGTAGTTATGGAGCAGGAGGCTCTGGAAACACCATATATTTT. Translated: CASSYGAGGSGNTIYF.

This clone came up once. The genes are TRBV14 and TRBJ2-7; 9 nucleotides match TRBD1. Germline assignment: CDR1 SGHDN and CDR2 FVKESK. This CDR3 has 16 amino acids. With 1 base clipped from V and 4 bases from J, the junction kept 8 bases outside the gene matches. CDR3 nucleotides: TGTGCCAGCAGCCAAGTGAGGACAGGGGAGTTTTACGAGCAGTACTTC. Translating it yields CASSQVRTGEFYEQYF.

The rearrangement uses TRBV7-3 and TRBJ2-5; 9 nucleotides agree with TRBD1. CDR1 is SGHTA, CDR2 FQGTGA, per germline. CDR3 length: 14 residues. J lost 6 bases, V lost 11 bases, and 13 bases had no gene match. The CDR3: CAPWGGGTGKTQYF. In DNA, the CDR3 is TGTGCCCCCTGGGGGGGCGGGACAGGGAAGACCCAGTACTTC.

V gene TRBV5-1 combines with J gene TRBJ2-1, with D perhaps TRBD1 (5 bases). From germline, CDR1 is SGHRS and CDR2 YFSETQ. Between the trimmed V and J ends, which lost 1 base and 2 bases, there was a span of 10 bases. The CDR3 covers 15 residues. The CDR3 DNA sequence: TGCGCCAGCAGCTTGACGACGGACACCTACAATGAGCAGTTCTTC. As protein: CASSLTTDTYNEQFF.

The chain links TRBV30 to TRBJ2-3, with TRBD2 matching over 9 bases. Germline trimming cut 1 base from V and 0 bases from J; bases unmatched to any gene: 2. Looked up from germline, CDR1 is GTSNPN and CDR2 is SVGIG (reference sequence). The CDR3 sequence is 15 residues long. CDR3: CAWSASGRSTDTQYF. CDR3 nucleotide sequence: TGTGCCTGGAGTGCAAGCGGGAGGAGCACAGATACGCAGTATTTT.

This chain joins TRBV7-9 and TRBJ2-3; 8 bases agree with TRBD1. The trim removed 7 bases at V and 7 bases at J, leaving 10 bases unmatched. The V gene's germline CDR1 is SEHNR and CDR2 FQNEAQ (reference sequence). CDR3 length: 14 residues. CDR3 DNA: TGTGCCAGCACCCTGGACAGGGCCGGGAATACGCAGTATTTT. This codes for CASTLDRAGNTQYF.

V gene TRBV5-1 combines with J gene TRBJ2-5; possibly TRBD1 for D (6 bases). This CDR3 is built from 15 residues. V was trimmed by 4 bases and J by 0 bases, leaving 13 bases between them. Germline V gives CDR1 SGHRS, CDR2 YFSETQ. The chain's CDR3 is CASSAGTQYQETQYF. The CDR3 DNA reads as TGCGCCAGCAGCGCCGGGACACAGTACCAAGAGACCCAGTACTTC.

The V gene is TRBV29-1, the J gene TRBJ2-7; TRBD1 agrees at 7 bases. CDR3 size: 14 residues. Germline CDR1 and CDR2: SQVTM and ANQGSEA. The J segment lost 0 bases and the V segment lost 6 bases, leaving 8 bases of the junction unmatched. The CDR3 protein is CSVRGQASSYEQYF. CDR3 sequence (DNA): TGCAGCGTCCGCGGACAGGCAAGCTCCTACGAGCAGTACTTC.

This chain uses TRBV7-9 with TRBJ1-1; 8 bases map to TRBD1. In germline, CDR1 is SEHNR, CDR2 FQNEAQ (reference sequence). This CDR3 has 15 residues. The trim removed 2 bases at V and 3 bases at J, leaving 5 bases unmatched. The CDR3 here is CASSLFAGGDTEAFF. The CDR3 DNA is TGTGCCAGCAGCTTATTTGCAGGGGGCGACACTGAAGCTTTCTTT.

The genes are TRBV5-1 and TRBJ2-3; 8 nucleotides match TRBD1. The CDR3 is made up of 15 amino acids. Germline V gene sequence: CDR1 SGHRS, CDR2 YFSETQ. The junction had 12 bases not matched to a gene; V was cut back by 6 bases and J by 6 bases. DNA of the CDR3: TGCGCCAGCACCAATGGACAGGGCGGGTCGGATACGCAGTATTTT. Amino acid sequence: CASTNGQGGSDTQYF.